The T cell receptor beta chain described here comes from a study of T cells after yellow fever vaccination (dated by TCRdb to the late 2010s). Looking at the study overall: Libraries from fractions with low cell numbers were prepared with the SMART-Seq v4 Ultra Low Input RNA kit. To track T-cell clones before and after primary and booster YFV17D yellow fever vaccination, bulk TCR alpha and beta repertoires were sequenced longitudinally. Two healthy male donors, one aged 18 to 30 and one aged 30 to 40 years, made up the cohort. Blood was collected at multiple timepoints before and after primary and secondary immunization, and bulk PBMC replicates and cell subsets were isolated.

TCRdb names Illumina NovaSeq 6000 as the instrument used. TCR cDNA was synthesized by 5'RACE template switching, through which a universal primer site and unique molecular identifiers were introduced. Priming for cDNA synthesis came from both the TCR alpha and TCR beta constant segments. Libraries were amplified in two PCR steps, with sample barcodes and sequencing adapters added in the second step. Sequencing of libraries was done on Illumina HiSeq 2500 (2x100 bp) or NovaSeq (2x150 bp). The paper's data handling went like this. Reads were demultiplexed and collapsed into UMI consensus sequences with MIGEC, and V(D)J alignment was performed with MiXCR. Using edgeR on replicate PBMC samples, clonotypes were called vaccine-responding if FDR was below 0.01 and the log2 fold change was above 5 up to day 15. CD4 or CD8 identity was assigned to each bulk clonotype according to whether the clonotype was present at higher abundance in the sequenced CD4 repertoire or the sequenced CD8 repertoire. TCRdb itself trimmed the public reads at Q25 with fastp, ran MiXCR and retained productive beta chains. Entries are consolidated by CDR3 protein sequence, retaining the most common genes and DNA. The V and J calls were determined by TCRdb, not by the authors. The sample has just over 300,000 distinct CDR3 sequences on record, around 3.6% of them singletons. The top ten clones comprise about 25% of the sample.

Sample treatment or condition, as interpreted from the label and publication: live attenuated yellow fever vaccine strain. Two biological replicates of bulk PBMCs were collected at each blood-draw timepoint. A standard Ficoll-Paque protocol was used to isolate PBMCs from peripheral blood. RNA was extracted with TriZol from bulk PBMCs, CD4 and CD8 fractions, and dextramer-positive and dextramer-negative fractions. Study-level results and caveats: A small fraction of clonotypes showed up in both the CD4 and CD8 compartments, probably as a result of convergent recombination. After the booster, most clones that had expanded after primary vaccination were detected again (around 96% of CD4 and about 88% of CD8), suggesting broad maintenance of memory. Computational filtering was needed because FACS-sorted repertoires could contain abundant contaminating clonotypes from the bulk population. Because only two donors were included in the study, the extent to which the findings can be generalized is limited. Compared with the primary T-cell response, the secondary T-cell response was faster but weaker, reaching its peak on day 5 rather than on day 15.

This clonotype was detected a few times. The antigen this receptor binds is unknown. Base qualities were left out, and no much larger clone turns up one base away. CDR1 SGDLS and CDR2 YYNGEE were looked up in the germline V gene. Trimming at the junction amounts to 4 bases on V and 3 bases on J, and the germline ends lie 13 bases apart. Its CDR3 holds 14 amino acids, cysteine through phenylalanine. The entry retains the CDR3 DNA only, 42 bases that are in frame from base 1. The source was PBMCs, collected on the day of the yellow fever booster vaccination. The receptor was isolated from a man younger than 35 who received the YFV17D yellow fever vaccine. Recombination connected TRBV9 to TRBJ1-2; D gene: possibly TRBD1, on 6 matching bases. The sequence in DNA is TGTGCCAGCAGCCCTCAGGGGTTCGACTATGGCTACACCTTC. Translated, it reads CASSPQGFDYGYTF.